This T cell receptor beta chain comes out of a study of blood T cells in healthy people across ages. Study results and caveats: Diversity was estimated from one million T cells, and these estimates were considered underestimates. Long-lived donors had more naive CD4+ cells and higher diversity than aged donors.

Turning to this clonotype: Its antigen is not known.

Alongside a J-beta primer mix, a sample-barcoded 5' primer served in a second PCR lasting about 7 to 11 cycles. TCRdb passed the 5' RACE reads through MiXCR, listing each CDR3 protein once. The repertoire holds nearly 800,000 distinct CDR3 sequences, with about 56% as singletons. The germline V gene has CDR1 GTSNPN and CDR2 SVGIG (reference sequence). This CDR3 is built from 15 residues. This chain connects TRBV30 to TRBJ2-7; 8 nucleotides agree with TRBD2. The J call may be wrong; the DNA end is better matched by TRBJ2-4. Source material: blood. This receptor was taken from a middle-aged man in good health. CDR3 loop: CAWSVDSGAFNIQYF. CDR3 nucleotide sequence: TGTGCCTGGAGTGTGGATAGCGGGGCGTTTAACATTCAGTACTTC.